The clone carrying this TCR beta chain was picked up one time. The entry originates in a study of CD8 T cells in ankylosing spondylitis. The germline V gene encodes CDR1 MNHEY and CDR2 SVGAGI. V lost 2 bases and J lost 2; bases outside the gene matches: 5. The CDR3 has 15 residues. TCRdb redid the calling of the 5' RACE reads with MiXCR, one entry per CDR3 protein. The sample lists approximately 350,000 distinct CDR3 sequences; approximately 22% were seen once. The chain combines TRBV6-5 with TRBJ1-2; 7 bases align to TRBD1. What was sequenced was blood, either unsorted or a sorted T cell fraction (not recorded which). The sequence was obtained from a male donor with ankylosing spondylitis or in good health (not recorded which). The CDR3 nucleotides are TGTGCCAGCAGTTACGGGGCAGGGGGAAACTATGGCTACACCTTC. It is translated as CASSYGAGGNYGYTF.